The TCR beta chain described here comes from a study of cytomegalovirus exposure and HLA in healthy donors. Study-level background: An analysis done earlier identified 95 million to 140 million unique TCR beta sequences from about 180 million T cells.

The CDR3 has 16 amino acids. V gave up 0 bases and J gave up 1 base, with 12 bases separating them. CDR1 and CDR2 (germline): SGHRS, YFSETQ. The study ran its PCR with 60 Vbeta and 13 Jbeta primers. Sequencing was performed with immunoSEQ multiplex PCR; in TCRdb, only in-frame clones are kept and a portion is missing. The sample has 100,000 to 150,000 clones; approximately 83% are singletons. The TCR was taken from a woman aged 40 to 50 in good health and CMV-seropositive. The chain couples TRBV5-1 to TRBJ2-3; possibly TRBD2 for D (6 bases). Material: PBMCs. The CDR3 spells CASSLAGVSRTDTQYF. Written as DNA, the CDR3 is TGCGCCAGCAGCTTGGCGGGAGTCTCTCGCACAGATACGCAGTATTTT. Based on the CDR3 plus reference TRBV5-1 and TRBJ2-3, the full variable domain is KAGVTQTPRYLIKTRGQQVTLSCSPISGHRSVSWYQQTPGQGLQFLFEYFSETQRNKGNFPGRFSGRQFSNSRSEMNVSTLELGDSALYLCASSLAGVSRTDTQYFGPGTRLTVL.